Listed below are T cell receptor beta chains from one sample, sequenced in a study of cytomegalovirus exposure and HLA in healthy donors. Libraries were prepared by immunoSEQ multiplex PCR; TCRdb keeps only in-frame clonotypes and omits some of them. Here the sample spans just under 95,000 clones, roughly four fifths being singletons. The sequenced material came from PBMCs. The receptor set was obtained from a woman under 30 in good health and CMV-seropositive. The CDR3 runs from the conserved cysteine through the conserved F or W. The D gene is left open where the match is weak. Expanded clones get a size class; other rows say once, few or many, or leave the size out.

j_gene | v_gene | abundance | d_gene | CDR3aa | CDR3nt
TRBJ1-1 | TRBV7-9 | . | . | CASSLDRDTEAFF | TGTGCCAGCAGCTTAGACAGGGATACTGAAGCTTTCTTT
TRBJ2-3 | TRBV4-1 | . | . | CASSFGLITTNTDTQYF | TGCGCCAGCAGCTTCGGGTTGATAACTACCAACACAGATACGCAGTATTTT
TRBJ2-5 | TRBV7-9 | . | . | CASSLAGPGIQFQETQYF | TGTGCCAGCAGCTTAGCGGGGCCCGGAATACAATTCCAAGAGACCCAGTACTTC
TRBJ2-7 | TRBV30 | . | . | CAWILRDTVESYEQYF | TGTGCCTGGATCTTGCGAGATACTGTAGAATCCTACGAGCAGTACTTC
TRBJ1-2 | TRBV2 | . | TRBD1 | CASSGGFYGYTF | TGTGCCAGCTCAGGGGGCTTCTATGGCTACACCTTC
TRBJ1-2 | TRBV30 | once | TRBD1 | CAWRAPPGTGIGYTF | TGTGCCTGGAGGGCCCCCCCCGGGACAGGAATTGGCTACACCTTC
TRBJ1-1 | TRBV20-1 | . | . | CSANRGTEAFF | TGCAGTGCTAATCGGGGAACTGAAGCTTTCTTT
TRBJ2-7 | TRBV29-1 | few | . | CSVRTDPREQYF | TGCAGCGTGCGGACAGACCCACGCGAGCAGTACTTC
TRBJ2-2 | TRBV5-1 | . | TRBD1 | CASAGTGANTGELFF | TGCGCCAGCGCCGGGACAGGAGCGAACACCGGGGAGCTGTTTTTT
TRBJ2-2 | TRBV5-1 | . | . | CASRPSRGTGELFF | TGCGCCAGCAGGCCGAGTAGGGGGACCGGGGAGCTGTTTTTT
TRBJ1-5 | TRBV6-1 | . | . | CASSEDGGGNQPQHF | TGTGCCAGCAGTGAAGACGGCGGGGGCAATCAGCCCCAGCATTTT
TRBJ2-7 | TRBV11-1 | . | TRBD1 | CASSQATGGVYEQYF | TGTGCCAGCAGCCAAGCAACAGGGGGCGTTTACGAGCAGTACTTC
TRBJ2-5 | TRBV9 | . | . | CASSAGQHQETQYF | TGTGCCAGCAGCGCCGGACAACATCAAGAGACCCAGTACTTC
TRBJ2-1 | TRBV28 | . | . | CASSPTGGEDYNEQFF | TGTGCCAGCAGTCCCACAGGTGGGGAGGACTACAATGAGCAGTTCTTC